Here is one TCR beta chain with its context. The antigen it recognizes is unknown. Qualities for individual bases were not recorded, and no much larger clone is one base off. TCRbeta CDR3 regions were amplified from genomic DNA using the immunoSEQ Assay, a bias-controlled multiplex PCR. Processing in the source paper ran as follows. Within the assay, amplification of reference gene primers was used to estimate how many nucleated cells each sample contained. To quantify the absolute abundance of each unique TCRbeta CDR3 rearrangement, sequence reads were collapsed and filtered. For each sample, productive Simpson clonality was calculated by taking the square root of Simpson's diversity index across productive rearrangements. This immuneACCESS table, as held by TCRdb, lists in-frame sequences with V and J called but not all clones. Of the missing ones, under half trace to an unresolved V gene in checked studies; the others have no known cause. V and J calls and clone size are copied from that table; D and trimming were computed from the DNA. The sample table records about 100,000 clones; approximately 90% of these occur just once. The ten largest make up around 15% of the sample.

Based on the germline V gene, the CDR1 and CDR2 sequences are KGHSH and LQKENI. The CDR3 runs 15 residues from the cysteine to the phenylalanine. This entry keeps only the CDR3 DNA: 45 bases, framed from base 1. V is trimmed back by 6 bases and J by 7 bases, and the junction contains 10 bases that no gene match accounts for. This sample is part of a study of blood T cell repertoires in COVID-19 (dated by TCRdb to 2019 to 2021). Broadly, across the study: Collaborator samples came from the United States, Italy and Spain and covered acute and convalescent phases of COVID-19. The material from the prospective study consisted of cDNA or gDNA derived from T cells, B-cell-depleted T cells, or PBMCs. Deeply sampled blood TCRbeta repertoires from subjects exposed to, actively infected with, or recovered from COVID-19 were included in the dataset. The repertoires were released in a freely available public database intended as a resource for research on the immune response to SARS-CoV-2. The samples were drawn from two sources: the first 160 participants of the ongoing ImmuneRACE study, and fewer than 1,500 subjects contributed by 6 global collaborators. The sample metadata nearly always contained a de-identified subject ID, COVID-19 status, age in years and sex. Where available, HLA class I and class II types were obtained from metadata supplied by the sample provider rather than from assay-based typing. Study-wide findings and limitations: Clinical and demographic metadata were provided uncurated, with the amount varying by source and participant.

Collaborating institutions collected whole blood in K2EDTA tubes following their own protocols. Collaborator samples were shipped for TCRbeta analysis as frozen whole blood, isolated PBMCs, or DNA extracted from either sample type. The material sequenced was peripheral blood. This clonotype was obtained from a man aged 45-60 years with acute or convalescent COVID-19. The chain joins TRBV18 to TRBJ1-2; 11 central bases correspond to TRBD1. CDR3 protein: CASSPIGTGGSGYTF. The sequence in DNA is TGTGCCAGCTCGCCCATTGGGACAGGGGGAAGTGGCTACACCTTC.